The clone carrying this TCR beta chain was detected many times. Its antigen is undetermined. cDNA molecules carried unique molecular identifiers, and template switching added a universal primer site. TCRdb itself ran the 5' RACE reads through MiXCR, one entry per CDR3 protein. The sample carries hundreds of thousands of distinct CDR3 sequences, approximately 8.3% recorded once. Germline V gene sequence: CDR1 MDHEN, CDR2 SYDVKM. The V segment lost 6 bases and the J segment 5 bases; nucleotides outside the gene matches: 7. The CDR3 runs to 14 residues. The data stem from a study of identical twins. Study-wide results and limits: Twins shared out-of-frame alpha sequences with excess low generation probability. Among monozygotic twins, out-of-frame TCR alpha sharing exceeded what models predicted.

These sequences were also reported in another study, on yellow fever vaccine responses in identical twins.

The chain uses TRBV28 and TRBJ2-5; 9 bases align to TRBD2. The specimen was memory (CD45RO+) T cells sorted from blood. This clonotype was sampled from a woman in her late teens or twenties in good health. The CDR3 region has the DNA TGTGCCAGCAGCCCCGCTAGCGGGATTGAGACCCAGTACTTC. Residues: CASSPASGIETQYF.